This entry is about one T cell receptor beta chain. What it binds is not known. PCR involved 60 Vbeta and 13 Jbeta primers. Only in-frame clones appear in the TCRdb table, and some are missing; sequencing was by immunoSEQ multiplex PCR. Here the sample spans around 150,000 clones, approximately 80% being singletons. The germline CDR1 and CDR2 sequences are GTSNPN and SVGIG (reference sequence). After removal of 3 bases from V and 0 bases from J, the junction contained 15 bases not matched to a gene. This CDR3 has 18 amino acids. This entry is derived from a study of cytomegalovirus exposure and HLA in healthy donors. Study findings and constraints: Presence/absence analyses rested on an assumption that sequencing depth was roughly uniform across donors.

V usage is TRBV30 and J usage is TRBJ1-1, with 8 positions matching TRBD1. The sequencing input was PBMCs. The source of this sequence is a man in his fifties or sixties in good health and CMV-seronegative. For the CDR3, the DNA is TGTGCCTGGAGGGACAGGGCTGCCGACAGCGGAATGAACACTGAAGCTTTCTTT. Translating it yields CAWRDRAADSGMNTEAFF.